The following is a TCR beta chain sequence with its context. This clone's antigen is unknown. No clone much larger than this one lies a single base away; base qualities are absent. The meaning of the sample's time point label: week 47, end of study. A 20-mer mutant IDH1 peptide at 300 micrograms in Montanide made up each vaccine dose, which was injected subcutaneously together with topical imiquimod. Patients received eight vaccinations in weeks 1, 3, 5, 7, 11, 15, 19 and 23, corresponding to visits V03 through V10. Newly diagnosed WHO grade 3 or 4 IDH1-mutant astrocytomas showing loss of nuclear ATRX were present in the donors. The samples were drawn from NOA16, a multicentre, single-arm, open-label phase I trial in Germany that tested a mutant IDH1 peptide vaccine in humans for the first time. Genomic DNA for TCRB sequencing was extracted from EDTA blood using the DNeasy Blood and Tissue Kit. This entry comes from a study of a mutant IDH1 vaccine in newly diagnosed glioma (dated by TCRdb to 2020 to 2023). For the wider study: Vaccination began 4-6 weeks after radiotherapy alone, or alongside temozolomide cycles in the chemotherapy-containing groups. Of the 25 to 40 patients who were treated, 62.5% were male and around 40% were female, and the mean age was approximately 40 years. For exploratory analyses, about two dozen treated patients had longitudinal TCRB deep sequencing done wherever samples were available. Before enrollment, patients had received standard therapy of radiotherapy alone, temozolomide alone, or radiochemotherapy with temozolomide; most received the combination. Peripheral blood was collected at six visits: V03 (baseline), V05, V07, V10, V12 and V13. The week-35 safety follow-up was designated visit V12, and the week-47 end of study was designated visit V13.

Overall study results and their limits: No apparent relationship was observed between pseudoprogression and alterations in the top peripheral T cell clonotypes detected by TCRB sequencing. Selection of PBMC samples for TCRB deep sequencing was based on availability. Vaccine-induced immune responses across multiple MHC alleles were detected in 90% to 95% of patients. The authors noted that analyses of patient blood samples could not be reproduced because of sample limitations.

Taken from cysteine to phenylalanine, the CDR3 has 19 residues. Only CDR3 DNA remains: 57 bases, in frame from the first base. The method behind the library was the immunoSEQ multiplex PCR assay. Rearranged TCR beta chain sequences were amplified with the hsTCRB Kit following the manufacturer's protocol. Sequencing of TCRB libraries was carried out on an Illumina MiSeq. The authors' analysis ran thus. The kit vendor's proprietary platform handled demultiplexing, trimming and gene mapping. The immuneACCESS repertoire file appears here via TCRdb, limited to in-frame rearrangements. These files lack a portion of the clones; in checked studies, under half of the deficit traces to unresolved V genes, and the cause of the others is not known. That table is the source of V, J and clone size, and D and trimming were worked out from the DNA. The sample table holds some 87,000 clones, of which approximately 75% were seen once. The ten largest clones capture around 5% of the sample.

This receptor was obtained from a man aged 40-49 years with glioma. The chain links TRBV21-1 with TRBJ2-7; the D segment call TRBD2 is taken from the table without a DNA check. TRBV21-1 is marked as a pseudogene. Here the sequenced sample was PBMCs, taken from a glioma patient whose treatment included an IDH1 peptide vaccine. The CDR3 reads CASSKAGLAGGPPFYEQYF. The nucleotide sequence reads as follows: TGTGCCAGCAGCAAAGCGGGACTAGCGGGAGGGCCCCCCTTCTACGAGCAGTACTTC.